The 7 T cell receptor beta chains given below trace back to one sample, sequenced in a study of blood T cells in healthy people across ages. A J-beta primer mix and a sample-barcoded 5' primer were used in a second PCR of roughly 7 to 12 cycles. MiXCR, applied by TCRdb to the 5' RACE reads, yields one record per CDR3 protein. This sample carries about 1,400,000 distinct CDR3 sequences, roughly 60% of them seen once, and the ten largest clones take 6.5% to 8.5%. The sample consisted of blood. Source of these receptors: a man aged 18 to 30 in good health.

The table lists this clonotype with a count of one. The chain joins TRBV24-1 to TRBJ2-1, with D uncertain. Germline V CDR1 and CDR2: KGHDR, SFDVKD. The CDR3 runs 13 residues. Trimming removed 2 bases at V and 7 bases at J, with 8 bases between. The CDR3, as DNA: TGTGCCACCAGTGATTCCTGGACGAATGAGCAGTTCTTC. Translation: CATSDSWTNEQFF.

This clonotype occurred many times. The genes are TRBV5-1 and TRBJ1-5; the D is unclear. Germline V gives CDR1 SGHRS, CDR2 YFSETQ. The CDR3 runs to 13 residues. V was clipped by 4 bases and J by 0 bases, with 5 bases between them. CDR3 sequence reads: CASSVDSNQPQHF. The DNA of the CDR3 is TGCGCCAGCAGCGTGGATAGCAATCAGCCCCAGCATTTT.

The CDR3, as DNA: TGTGCCAGCGGGACTGATCCGGGACAGATTGAAGCTTTCTTT. Encoded protein: CASGTDPGQIEAFF. The chain uses TRBV6-2 or TRBV6-3 and TRBJ1-1; the match to TRBD1 covers 7 bases. The length of the CDR3 is 14 residues. Germline trimming cut 8 bases from V and 7 bases from J; bases unmatched to any gene: 13. CDR1 MNHEY and CDR2 SVGEGT come from the germline V gene.

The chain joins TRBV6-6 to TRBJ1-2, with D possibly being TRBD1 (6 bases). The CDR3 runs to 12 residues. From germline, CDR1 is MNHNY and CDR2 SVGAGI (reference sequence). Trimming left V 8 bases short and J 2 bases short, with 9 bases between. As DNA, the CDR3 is TGTGCCAGCTTAACAGGGAACTATGGCTACACCTTC. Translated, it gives CASLTGNYGYTF.

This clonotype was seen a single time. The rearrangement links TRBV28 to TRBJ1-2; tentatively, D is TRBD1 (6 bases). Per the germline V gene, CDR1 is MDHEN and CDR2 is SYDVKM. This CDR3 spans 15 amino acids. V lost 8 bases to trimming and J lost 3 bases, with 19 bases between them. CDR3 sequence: CASGPGTPNHYGYTF. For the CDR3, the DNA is TGTGCCAGCGGACCCGGGACACCTAACCACTATGGCTACACCTTC.

The CDR3 bases are TGCAGCGTTGTTTCCTTCCACGAGCAGTACTTC. This codes for CSVVSFHEQYF. This chain links TRBV29-1 with TRBJ2-7; no clear D. The germline V gene has CDR1 SQVTM and CDR2 ANQGSEA. The V end lost 4 bases, the J end lost 5 bases, and 9 bases lay between the germline ends. CDR3 length: 11 amino acids.

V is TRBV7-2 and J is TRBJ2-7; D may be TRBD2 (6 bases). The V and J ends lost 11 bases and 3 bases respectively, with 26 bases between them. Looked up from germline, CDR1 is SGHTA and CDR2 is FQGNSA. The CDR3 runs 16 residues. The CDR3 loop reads CADPLGGRTNIYEQYF. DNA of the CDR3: TGTGCCGACCCCCTTGGAGGGCGGACTAATATCTACGAGCAGTACTTC.